Presented here are 22 T cell receptor beta chains from one specimen sequenced in a study of blood T cell repertoires in COVID-19. Sequencing was performed with immunoSEQ multiplex PCR; in TCRdb, only in-frame clones are kept and a portion is missing. The sample shows some 490,000 clones, approximately 86% of them seen only once. The sample comprised PBMCs or T cells enriched from blood (not recorded which). The receptor source for this set is a woman aged 60-75 years who had recovered from COVID-19.

The chain employs TRBV2 and TRBJ1-6, with D unclear. The CDR3 is made up of 13 amino acids. V was trimmed by 7 bases and J by 8 bases, leaving 12 bases between them. The germline V gene encodes CDR1 SNHLY and CDR2 FYNNEI. The CDR3 region has the DNA TGTGCCAGCACGCGTCAGGAAGATTCACCCCTCCACTTT. It encodes CASTRQEDSPLHF.

The V and J genes are TRBV9 and TRBJ1-2, with D perhaps matching TRBD1 (5 bases). Trimming pared 5 bases from V and 5 bases from J, leaving 13 bases between. The germline CDR1 and CDR2 sequences are SGDLS and YYNGEE. The CDR3 loop spans 13 amino acids. The chain's CDR3 is CASRDEGEYGYTF. The CDR3, as DNA: TGTGCCAGCAGGGATGAAGGGGAATATGGCTACACCTTC.

This clone was seen just once. The genes are TRBV29-1 and TRBJ1-4; no firm D call. Germline V CDR1 and CDR2: SQVTM, ANQGSEA. The CDR3 has 14 residues. V gave up 6 bases and J gave up 0 bases, with 11 bases separating them. The CDR3 DNA sequence: TGCAGCGTGAGGAGTACTGCAACTAATGAAAAACTGTTTTTT. Its translation is CSVRSTATNEKLFF.

Only one count was recorded for this clone. As DNA, the CDR3 is TGTGCCACCAGTGACCCGGGACAGTATAATGAAAAACTGTTTTTT. Amino acids: CATSDPGQYNEKLFF. The V gene is TRBV24-1, the J gene TRBJ1-4; 7 bases align to TRBD1. This CDR3 has 15 amino acids. With 4 bases clipped from V and 4 bases from J, the junction kept 5 bases outside the gene matches. Germline V gives CDR1 KGHDR, CDR2 SFDVKD.

The genes are TRBV15 and TRBJ1-6; possible D gene TRBD1, 5 bases. The length of the CDR3 is 15 residues. The V end lost 1 base, the J end lost 5 bases, and 9 bases lay between the germline ends. Germline CDR1 reads LNHNV; CDR2 reads YYDKDF (reference sequence). The CDR3 nucleotides are TGTGCCACCAGCAGAGTGGGACTCGATAATTCACCCCTCCACTTT. As protein: CATSRVGLDNSPLHF.

This chain connects TRBV7-2 to TRBJ2-3, with 7 bases identical to TRBD2. V lost 1 base and J lost 7; bases outside the gene matches: 8. The length of the CDR3 is 15 residues. The germline V gene has CDR1 SGHTA and CDR2 FQGNSA. The CDR3 is CASSLVDGGRYTQYF. The CDR3, as DNA: TGTGCCAGCAGCTTAGTGGACGGGGGGAGATATACGCAGTATTTT.

This rearrangement joins TRBV5-4 to TRBJ1-2; 7 bases map to TRBD1. V trimming: 3 bases; J trimming: 5 bases; junction bases outside the gene matches: 13. CDR3 size: 16 residues. Germline CDR1 is SGHNT and CDR2 is YYREEE (reference sequence). The CDR3 region has the DNA TGTGCCAGCAGCTCCGGGACAGAAATTGGGCGGTATGGCTACACCTTC. Its translation: CASSSGTEIGRYGYTF.

The rearrangement links TRBV2 to TRBJ2-2, with TRBD2 matching over 8 bases. Trimming took 8 bases from V and 5 from J; bases not matched to a gene: 4. The CDR3 totals 13 residues. Germline CDR1 and CDR2: SNHLY and FYNNEI. In DNA, the CDR3 is TGTGCCAGCCGGGAGGGGTGGACCGGGGAGCTGTTTTTT. The encoded protein is CASREGWTGELFF.

This chain uses TRBV9 with TRBJ1-3; TRBD1 matches 7 bases. The V segment lost 4 bases and the J segment 0 bases; nucleotides outside the gene matches: 7. CDR3 size: 16 residues. The V gene's germline CDR1 is SGDLS and CDR2 YYNGEE. CDR3 nucleotide sequence: TGTGCCAGCAGCCCCGGGGACAGTAGCTCTGGAAACACCATATATTTT. Its protein is CASSPGDSSSGNTIYF.

The chain carries TRBV12-5 and TRBJ1-5; the match to TRBD1 covers 7 bases. Germline CDR1 LGHNT, CDR2 FRNRAP. The CDR3 spans 17 residues. With 0 bases clipped from V and 1 base from J, the junction kept 6 bases outside the gene matches. The CDR3 loop reads CASGLVLTGWSNQPQHF. The CDR3 DNA follows: TGTGCTAGTGGTTTGGTACTGACAGGGTGGAGCAATCAGCCCCAGCATTTT. Variable domain in full (rest from reference TRBV12-5 and TRBJ1-5): DARVTQTPRHKVTEMGQEVTMRCQPILGHNTVFWYRQTMMQGLELLAYFRNRAPLDDSGMPKDRFSAEMPDATLATLKIQPSEPRDSAVYFCASGLVLTGWSNQPQHFGDGTRLSIL.

The chain recombines TRBV10-2 with TRBJ2-7; D perhaps matches TRBD1 (5 bases). This CDR3 region has 15 residues. Germline loops: CDR1 WSHSY, CDR2 SAAADI. Trimming pared 7 bases from V and 0 bases from J, leaving 16 bases between. The CDR3 sequence is CASIYQTEFSYEQYF. The CDR3 region has the DNA TGCGCCAGCATTTACCAGACAGAGTTCTCCTACGAGCAGTACTTC.

The rearrangement joins TRBV2 to TRBJ2-1, with D perhaps TRBD1 (7 bases). Trimming removed 8 bases at V and 2 bases at J, with 10 bases between. CDR1 and CDR2 from the germline V gene are SNHLY and FYNNEI. This CDR3 has 13 residues. CDR3 bases: TGTGCCAGCCTCAGGGGGGCCTACAATGAGCAGTTCTTC. Its translation: CASLRGAYNEQFF.

The chain is built from TRBV5-1 and TRBJ2-1, with D possibly matching TRBD1 (6 bases). Trimming removed 4 bases at V and 10 bases at J, with 18 bases between. Germline V CDR1 and CDR2: SGHRS, YFSETQ. The CDR3 is 14 residues long. The CDR3 protein is CASSDVLKTGEQFF. The DNA of the CDR3 is TGCGCCAGCAGCGACGTTCTTAAGACAGGCGAGCAGTTCTTC.

The J gene is TRBJ2-4, the V gene TRBV5-4; D possibly corresponds to TRBD2 (5 bases). V lost 0 bases, J lost 2 bases, and 6 bases lay in between. This CDR3 comprises 14 residues. Germline V gives CDR1 SGHNT, CDR2 YYREEE (reference sequence). The CDR3 bases are TGTGCCAGCAGCTTGGCCGGGACCAAAAACATTCAGTACTTC. Translated: CASSLAGTKNIQYF.

The chain has TRBV7-2 and TRBJ2-1; D is undetermined. The CDR3 is 15 amino acids. V dropped 0 bases and J dropped 2 bases, with 8 bases sitting between them. Germline V lookup: CDR1 SGHTA, CDR2 FQGNSA. For the CDR3, the DNA is TGTGCCAGCAGCTTAGCGGCCCGGGCCTACAATGAGCAGTTCTTC. Its translation: CASSLAARAYNEQFF.

About this clone: This same CDR3 is encoded by further DNA sequences in the sample. V is TRBV9 and J is TRBJ2-1; 9 bases align to TRBD1. This CDR3 is built from 15 residues. V lost 0 bases, J lost 4 bases, and 2 bases stayed unmatched. Germline values: CDR1 SGDLS, CDR2 YYNGEE. CDR3 amino acids: CASSVGDRVYNEQFF. CDR3 sequence (DNA): TGTGCCAGCAGCGTAGGGGACAGGGTATACAATGAGCAGTTCTTC.

J is TRBJ1-5 and V is TRBV5-1, with D perhaps matching TRBD1 (5 bases). V shed 4 bases and J shed 4 bases, with 12 bases lying between them. This CDR3 has 14 amino acids. Germline CDR1 reads SGHRS; CDR2 reads YFSETQ. The CDR3 protein is CASSVGTGNQPQHF. CDR3 bases: TGCGCCAGCAGCGTTGGGACTGGGAATCAGCCCCAGCATTTT.

The chain recombines TRBV7-9 with TRBJ1-4; 7 positions match TRBD1. V lost 5 bases to trimming and J lost 7 bases; unmatched junction nucleotides: 7. The CDR3 runs to 14 residues. The germline gives CDR1 SEHNR, CDR2 FQNEAQ (reference sequence). The CDR3 loop reads CASSVGTEGEKLFF. The CDR3 region has the DNA TGTGCCAGCAGCGTCGGGACAGAGGGTGAAAAACTGTTTTTT. Full variable domain (remainder filled in from reference TRBV7-9 and TRBJ1-4): DTGVSQNPRHKITKRGQNVTFRCDPISEHNRLYWYRQTLGQGPEFLTYFQNEAQLEKSRLLSDRFSAERPKGSFSTLEIQRTEQGDSAMYLCASSVGTEGEKLFFGSGTQLSVL.

The V call is TRBV2, the J call TRBJ1-6, with TRBD1 identical over 7 bases. V shed 8 bases, J shed 7 bases, and the junction held 14 bases outside the gene matches. This CDR3 contains 16 residues. Per the germline V gene, CDR1 is SNHLY and CDR2 is FYNNEI. The CDR3 DNA follows: TGTGCCAGCTTAGATGGGCTCGGGACAGTGAATTCACCCCTCCACTTT. It specifies CASLDGLGTVNSPLHF.

This sequence joins TRBV12-2 and TRBJ2-7; the table's D gene call, TRBD1, was not cross checked with the DNA. TRBV12-2 is a known pseudogene. The CDR3 length is 15 residues. CDR3 sequence: CASRLWDRGDYEQYV. The DNA for the CDR3 is TGTGCAAGTCGCTTATGGGACAGGGGTGACTACGAGCAGTACGTC.

V usage is TRBV7-9 and J usage is TRBJ2-3; possible D gene TRBD2, 6 bases. The CDR3 is 15 residues long. Looked up from germline, CDR1 is SEHNR and CDR2 is FQNEAQ (reference sequence). Trimming took 5 bases from V and 6 from J, leaving 18 bases between them. The CDR3 spells CASSKTSGSSDTQYF. CDR3 DNA sequence: TGTGCCAGCAGCAAGACGTCCGGGAGTTCCGATACGCAGTATTTT. Full variable domain (outside the CDR3, taken from reference TRBV7-9 and TRBJ2-3): DTGVSQNPRHKITKRGQNVTFRCDPISEHNRLYWYRQTLGQGPEFLTYFQNEAQLEKSRLLSDRFSAERPKGSFSTLEIQRTEQGDSAMYLCASSKTSGSSDTQYFGPGTRLTVL.

DNA for the CDR3: TGTGCCATCAGGGAGGGACAGGGGCTTACTGGCTACACCTTC. This codes for CAIREGQGLTGYTF. The chain recombines TRBV10-3 with TRBJ1-2; 10 positions match TRBD1. From germline, CDR1 is ENHRY and CDR2 SYGVKD. Germline trimming cut 6 bases from V and 7 bases from J; bases unmatched to any gene: 8. The CDR3 loop spans 14 amino acids.